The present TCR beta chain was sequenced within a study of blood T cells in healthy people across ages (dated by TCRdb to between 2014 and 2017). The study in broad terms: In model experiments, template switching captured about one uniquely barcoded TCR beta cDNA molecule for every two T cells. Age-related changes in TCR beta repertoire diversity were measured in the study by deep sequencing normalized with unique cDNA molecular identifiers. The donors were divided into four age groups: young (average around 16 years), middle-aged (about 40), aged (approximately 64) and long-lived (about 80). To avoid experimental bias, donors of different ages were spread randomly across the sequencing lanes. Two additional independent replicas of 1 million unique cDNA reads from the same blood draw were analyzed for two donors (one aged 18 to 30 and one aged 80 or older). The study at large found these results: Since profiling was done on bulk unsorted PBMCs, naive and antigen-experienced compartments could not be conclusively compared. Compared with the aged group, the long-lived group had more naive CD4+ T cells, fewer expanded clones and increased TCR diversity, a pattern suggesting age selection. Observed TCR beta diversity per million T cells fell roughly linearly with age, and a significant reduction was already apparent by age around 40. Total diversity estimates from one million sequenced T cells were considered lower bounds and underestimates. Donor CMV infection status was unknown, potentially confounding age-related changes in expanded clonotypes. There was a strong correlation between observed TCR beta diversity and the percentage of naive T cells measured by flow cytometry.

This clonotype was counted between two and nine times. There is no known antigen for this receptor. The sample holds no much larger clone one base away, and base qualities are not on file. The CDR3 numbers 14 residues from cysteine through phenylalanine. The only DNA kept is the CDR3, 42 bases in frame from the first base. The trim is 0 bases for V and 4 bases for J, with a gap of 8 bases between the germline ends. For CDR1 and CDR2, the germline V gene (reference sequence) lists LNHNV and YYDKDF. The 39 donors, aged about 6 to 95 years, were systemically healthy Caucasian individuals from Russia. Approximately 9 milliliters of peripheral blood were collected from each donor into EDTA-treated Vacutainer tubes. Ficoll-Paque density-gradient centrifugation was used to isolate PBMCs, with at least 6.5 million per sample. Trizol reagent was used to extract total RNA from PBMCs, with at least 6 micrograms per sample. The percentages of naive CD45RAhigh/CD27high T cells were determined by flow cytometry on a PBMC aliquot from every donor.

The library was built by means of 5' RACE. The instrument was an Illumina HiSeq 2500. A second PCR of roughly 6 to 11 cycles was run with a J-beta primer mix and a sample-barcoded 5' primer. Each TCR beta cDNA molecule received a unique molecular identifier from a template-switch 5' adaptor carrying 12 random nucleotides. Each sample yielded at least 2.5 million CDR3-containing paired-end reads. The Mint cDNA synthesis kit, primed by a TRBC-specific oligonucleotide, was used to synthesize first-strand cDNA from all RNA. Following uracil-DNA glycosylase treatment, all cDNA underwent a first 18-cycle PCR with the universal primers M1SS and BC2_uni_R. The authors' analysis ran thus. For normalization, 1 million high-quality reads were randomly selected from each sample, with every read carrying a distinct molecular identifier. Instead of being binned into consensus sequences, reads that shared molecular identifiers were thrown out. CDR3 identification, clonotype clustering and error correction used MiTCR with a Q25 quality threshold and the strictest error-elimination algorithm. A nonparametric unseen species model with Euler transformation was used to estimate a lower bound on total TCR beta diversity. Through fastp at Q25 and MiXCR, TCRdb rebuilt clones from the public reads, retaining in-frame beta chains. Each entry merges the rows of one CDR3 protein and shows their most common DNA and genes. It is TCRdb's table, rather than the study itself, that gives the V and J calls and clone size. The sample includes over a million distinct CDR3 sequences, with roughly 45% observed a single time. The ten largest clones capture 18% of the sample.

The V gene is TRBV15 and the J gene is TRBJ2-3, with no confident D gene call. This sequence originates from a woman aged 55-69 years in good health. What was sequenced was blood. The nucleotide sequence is TGTGCCACCAGCAGAGATTGGGCGGCAGATACGCAGTATTTT. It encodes CATSRDWAADTQYF.